In this sample, the clone carrying this T cell receptor (beta chain) turned up many times. Arm-PCR with iRepertoire HTBI primers amplified the CDR3 regions for these TCR beta libraries. TCRdb reprocessed the multiplex PCR reads with MiXCR, giving one entry per CDR3 protein. The table records approximately 350,000 distinct CDR3 sequences, about 10% of them present only once. This entry comes from a study of regulatory T cells in long-lasting Graves disease. Specified time point: newly diagnosed GD, antithyroid drugs for less than 3 months. RNA extracted from PBMCs served as the sequencing template. Graves' disease diagnosis relied on American Thyroid Association guidelines. CDR1 and CDR2 (germline): MNHEY, SMNVEV (reference sequence). The ends lost 6 bases at V and 6 bases at J; junction bases unmatched: 13. The CDR3 is 15 residues long. The same specimen was also included in a second study, on T cells in Graves' hyperthyroidism and ophthalmopathy.

The TCR sequence derives from a woman between 18 and 30 years old with Graves disease. The input for sequencing was peripheral blood mononuclear cells (PBMCs), taken at new diagnosis, from a patient treated with antithyroid drugs. The gene calls are TRBV27 and TRBJ1-2, with 7 bases lining up with TRBD1. The DNA for the CDR3 is TGTGCCAGCAGAAGACAGGGCTCAGAGTTTCATGGCTACACCTTC. As protein: CASRRQGSEFHGYTF.